This entry lists 20 T cell receptor beta chains sequenced from one sample in a study of blood T cell repertoires in COVID-19. Assay: immunoSEQ multiplex PCR; the TCRdb copy retains only in-frame clones and omits some. The table has 80,000 to 100,000 clones, about 86% seen once; the top ten hold about 19%. Source material: peripheral blood. These TCRs come from an elderly woman with acute or convalescent COVID-19.

The table lists this clone with a few counts. This chain uses TRBV19 with TRBJ1-3, with 8 bases fitting TRBD1. V was clipped by 6 bases and J by 9 bases; unmatched bases: 4. Germline CDR1 reads LNHDA; CDR2 reads SQIVND (reference sequence). This CDR3 region has 12 residues. The CDR3 DNA sequence: TGTGCCAGTAGGGACAGGGTTCGCACCATATATTTT. Protein product: CASRDRVRTIYF.

This chain joins TRBV12-3 or TRBV12-4 and TRBJ1-1; D uncertain. Deletions cut 11 bases from V and 3 bases from J, with 16 bases between. This CDR3 spans 13 amino acids. The CDR3 loop is CAARAGEYTEAFF. Here the CDR3 DNA reads TGTGCCGCCCGAGCGGGCGAGTACACTGAAGCTTTCTTT.

The chain links TRBV10-3 to TRBJ2-5; 7 bases agree with TRBD1. This CDR3 region has 15 residues. Germline loops: CDR1 ENHRY, CDR2 SYGVKD. V gave up 7 bases and J gave up 1 base; unmatched junction bases: 9. CDR3 protein: CAITSNRGSQETQYF. CDR3 in DNA: TGTGCCATCACGAGCAACAGGGGAAGCCAAGAGACCCAGTACTTC.

The sample holds one count of this clone. The chain recombines TRBV30 with TRBJ2-7; no clear D gene. The CDR3 has 13 residues. V was shortened by 3 bases and J by 4 bases, with 13 bases between the two germline ends. CDR1 GTSNPN and CDR2 SVGIG come from the germline V gene (reference sequence). CDR3 sequence reads: CAWSSVSGYEQYF. CDR3 coding DNA: TGTGCCTGGAGCTCCGTGTCCGGGTACGAGCAGTACTTC.

The chain uses TRBV2 and TRBJ2-2; a possible D gene is TRBD1 (6 bases). This CDR3 is 12 amino acids long. The germline V and J ends were trimmed by 7 bases and 3 bases, with 6 bases remaining between them. The germline V gene encodes CDR1 SNHLY and CDR2 FYNNEI. CDR3 loop: CASNRDTGELFF. CDR3 sequence (DNA): TGTGCCAGCAACAGGGACACCGGGGAGCTGTTTTTT.

Regarding this clone: At one end the junction does not follow the germline gene, possibly because of a read error. The chain couples TRBV10-2 to TRBJ2-4, with D possibly being TRBD2 (5 bases). Looked up from germline, CDR1 is WSHSY and CDR2 is SAAADI. This CDR3 is 14 amino acids long. The CDR3 nucleotides are TGCGCCAGCAGTGAAAGGGAGAAGAAAAACATTCAGTACTTT. As protein: CASSEREKKNIQYF.

The J gene is TRBJ2-5, the V gene TRBV19, with 7 bases lining up with TRBD2. The V gene's germline CDR1 is LNHDA and CDR2 SQIVND (reference sequence). The CDR3 runs to 14 residues. The V segment lost 6 bases and the J segment 3 bases; nucleotides outside the gene matches: 7. CDR3 in amino acids: CASRSIGGKETQYF. In nucleotides, the CDR3 is TGTGCCAGTAGGTCCATCGGGGGGAAAGAGACCCAGTACTTC.

This clone came up once. The chain joins TRBV7-3 to TRBJ1-1, with TRBD1 identical over 7 bases. Germline loops: CDR1 SGHTA, CDR2 FQGTGA. The length of the CDR3 is 15 residues. J was trimmed by 2 bases and V by 6 bases; bases with no gene match: 9. In DNA, the CDR3 is TGTGCCAGCAGACCCGACAGGGCGGGAAACACTGAAGCTTTCTTT. Translated, it gives CASRPDRAGNTEAFF.

The chain recombines TRBV4-1 with TRBJ2-1, with 9 bases lining up with TRBD2. The CDR3 is made up of 18 amino acids. Trimming removed 0 bases from V and 7 bases from J; junction bases left unmatched: 13. CDR1 and CDR2 from the germline V gene are MGHRA and YSYEKL. In DNA, the CDR3 is TGCGCCAGCAGCCAAGATCCGGGTCTAGCGGGAATCAAAAATGAGCAGTTCTTC. Its protein is CASSQDPGLAGIKNEQFF.

J is TRBJ1-3 and V is TRBV28; D remains unclear. Per germline, CDR1 MDHEN and CDR2 SYDVKM. CDR3 length equals 13 residues. V gave up 5 bases and J gave up 3 bases, with 8 bases separating them. CDR3 in DNA: TGTGCCAGCAGTCCTCCGGTTGGAAACACCATATATTTT. This sequence encodes CASSPPVGNTIYF.

The chain carries TRBV5-4 and TRBJ2-1; 10 nucleotides line up with TRBD2. This CDR3 is 17 amino acids long. Germline V gene sequence: CDR1 SGHNT, CDR2 YYREEE (reference sequence). The ends lost 4 bases at V and 9 bases at J; junction bases unmatched: 16. The CDR3 is CASSPGPLAGAPFEQFF. The CDR3 region has the DNA TGTGCCAGCAGCCCTGGGCCGCTAGCGGGGGCCCCCTTTGAGCAGTTCTTC.

The genes are TRBV19 and TRBJ1-5; no clear D gene. Trimming cost V 3 bases and J 3 bases, with 12 bases left between them. This CDR3 is 15 amino acids long. CDR1 and CDR2 from the germline V gene are LNHDA and SQIVND (reference sequence). The CDR3 DNA sequence: TGTGCCAGTAGTATCTCGGCAGGCCTCAATCAGCCCCAGCATTTT. Translation gives CASSISAGLNQPQHF.

The chain employs TRBV28 and TRBJ2-7, with 12 positions matching TRBD1. CDR1 is MDHEN, CDR2 SYDVKM, per germline. V was pared by 8 bases and J by 5 bases, with 7 bases of the junction left unmatched. CDR3 size: 14 residues. For the CDR3, the DNA is TGTGCCAGCTCGGGACAGGGGGCGCTTGACGAGCAGTACTTC. Its protein is CASSGQGALDEQYF. The full variable domain, completed using reference TRBV28 and TRBJ2-7, is DVKVTQSSRYLVKRTGEKVFLECVQDMDHENMFWYRQDPGLGLRLIYFSYDVKMKEKGDIPEGYSVSREKKERFSLILESASTNQTSMYLCASSGQGALDEQYFGPGTRLTVT.

The V call is TRBV7-8, the J call TRBJ1-6, with TRBD1 matching over 7 bases. Germline values: CDR1 SGHVS, CDR2 FQNEAQ. The length of the CDR3 is 17 residues. V shed 5 bases and J 3 bases; nucleotides not matched to a gene: 10. The CDR3 nucleotides are TGTGCCAGCAGCACCCGGGACAGCCTTCTCTATAATTCACCCCTCCACTTT. Translated: CASSTRDSLLYNSPLHF. Filled out from reference TRBV7-8 and TRBJ1-6, the complete variable domain reads GAGVSQSPRYKVAKRGQDVALRCDPISGHVSLFWYQQALGQGPEFLTYFQNEAQLDKSGLPSDRFFAERPEGSVSTLKIQRTQQEDSAVYLCASSTRDSLLYNSPLHFGNGTRLTVT.

V is TRBV28 and J is TRBJ1-2; D gene unclear. The CDR3 covers 13 residues. Deletions cut 11 bases from V and 0 bases from J, with 13 bases between. Germline V gene lookup returns CDR1 MDHEN and CDR2 SYDVKM. CDR3 coding DNA: TGTGCCGGTTCCGGGATAGCTAACTATGGCTACACCTTC. This encodes CAGSGIANYGYTF.

The chain joins TRBV19 to TRBJ1-5; 8 bases are a match to TRBD1. CDR3 size: 15 residues. Per germline, CDR1 LNHDA and CDR2 SQIVND (reference sequence). V lost 9 bases to trimming and J lost 7 bases; unmatched junction nucleotides: 14. CDR3 nucleotide sequence: TGTGCCAGCCTAAACCCCGGACAGGGTTTGCAGCCCCAGCATTTT. It yields the protein CASLNPGQGLQPQHF.

The V and J genes are TRBV6-2 or TRBV6-3 and TRBJ2-2; 7 bases are shared with TRBD1. The CDR3 has 16 amino acids. V shed 5 bases and J 5 bases; nucleotides not matched to a gene: 11. Per germline, CDR1 MNHEY and CDR2 SVGEGT. This CDR3 is CASSQTGTVLTGELFF. The CDR3 nucleotides read TGTGCCAGCAGTCAGACCGGGACAGTTTTAACCGGGGAGCTGTTTTTT.

This chain uses TRBV29-1 with TRBJ2-2; perhaps TRBD1 as D (6 bases). The V and J ends lost 4 bases and 2 bases respectively, with 14 bases between them. The CDR3 consists of 15 residues. Germline V gene lookup returns CDR1 SQVTM and CDR2 ANQGSEA. CDR3: CSVGGVRGNTGELFF. CDR3 sequence (DNA): TGCAGCGTTGGAGGAGTCAGGGGCAACACCGGGGAGCTGTTTTTT.

The V call is TRBV7-8, the J call TRBJ2-1; D remains ambiguous. CDR3 length: 14 residues. Germline V lookup: CDR1 SGHVS, CDR2 FQNEAQ. V lost 1 base and J 2 bases, leaving 6 bases between the germline ends. The CDR3 protein is CASSLGRTYNEQFF. The CDR3 nucleotides are TGTGCCAGCAGCTTAGGCAGAACCTACAATGAGCAGTTCTTC.

This clone has a single count. The rearrangement links TRBV9 to TRBJ1-3, with TRBD1 matching over 7 bases. Germline CDR1 is SGDLS and CDR2 is YYNGEE. Germline trimming cut 4 bases from V and 4 bases from J; bases unmatched to any gene: 5. The CDR3 is made up of 14 amino acids. This CDR3 reads CASSKQGGGNTIYF. The CDR3 DNA reads as TGTGCCAGCAGCAAGCAGGGGGGCGGAAACACCATATATTTT.